This T cell receptor beta chain was observed in a study of T cells after yellow fever vaccination (dated by TCRdb to between 2018 and 2020). In terms of the full investigation: The SMART-Seq v4 Ultra Low Input RNA kit was used to prepare libraries from fractions with low cell numbers. To follow T-cell clones before and after both primary and booster YFV17D yellow fever vaccination, bulk TCR alpha and beta repertoires underwent longitudinal sequencing. Bulk PBMC replicates and cell subsets were isolated from blood drawn at multiple timepoints before and after both primary and secondary immunization. Two healthy male donors made up the cohort, one aged 18 to 29 years and the other aged 30 to 39 years. What the research found in general, with its limitations: A small share of clonotypes occurred in both CD4 and CD8 compartments, likely arising from convergent recombination. Only a couple of donors were included in the study, so the extent to which the findings can be generalized is limited. The secondary T-cell response was weaker than the primary response but faster, peaking on day 5 instead of day 15. Computational filtering was required because FACS-sorted repertoires could contain abundant contaminating clonotypes from the bulk population. Most clones expanded after primary vaccination (almost 97% of CD4 and approximately 90% of CD8) were re-detected after the booster, suggesting that broad memory maintenance occurred.

To note about this clonotype: Its recognized antigen is unknown. No base-level quality is on record; no much larger clone is a single base apart.

Synthesis of TCR cDNA relied on 5'RACE template switching, a step that introduced a universal primer site along with unique molecular identifiers. Priming of cDNA synthesis was performed from both the TCR alpha and TCR beta constant segments. Library amplification used two PCR steps, and the second PCR step added sample barcodes and sequencing adapters. Libraries were sequenced on Illumina HiSeq 2500 (2x100 bp) or NovaSeq (2x150 bp). Per the original workflow: MIGEC was used to demultiplex reads and collapse the reads into UMI consensus sequences, and MiXCR was used for V(D)J alignment. Vaccine-responding clonotypes were identified with edgeR using replicate PBMC samples, with FDR below 0.01 and a log2 fold change above 5 up to day 15 being required. CD4 or CD8 identity was assigned to each bulk clonotype according to whether the clonotype was present at higher abundance in the sequenced CD4 repertoire or the sequenced CD8 repertoire. Using fastp trimming at Q25 and MiXCR clonotype assembly, TCRdb reanalyzed the public sequencing data and kept in-frame beta chains. Identical CDR3 proteins give one entry, which carries the most common genes and DNA. What appears here as the V and J calls and clone size reflects TCRdb's work, not the paper's. Recorded for this sample are approximately 550,000 distinct CDR3 sequences; over 15% of them occurred a single time. The top ten hold around 15% of the sample.

The treatment or condition label on this specimen signifies: live attenuated yellow fever vaccine strain. At each blood-draw timepoint, two biological replicates of bulk PBMCs were collected. A standard Ficoll-Paque protocol was used to isolate PBMCs from peripheral blood. RNA was extracted with TriZol from bulk PBMCs, CD4 and CD8 fractions, and dextramer-positive and dextramer-negative fractions. Taken from cysteine to phenylalanine, the CDR3 has 13 residues. Only the CDR3 portion is preserved as DNA: 39 bases, with reading frame beginning at the first base. V is shortened by 3 bases, J by 5 bases, and the region joining them spans 10 bases.

The clonotype was recovered from a man younger than 45 who received the YFV17D yellow fever vaccine. The starting material was PBMCs, obtained 15 days after the yellow fever booster vaccination. The chain employs TRBV12-3 or TRBV12-4 and TRBJ2-5, with the D gene uncertain. The CDR3: CASSFSVGETQYF. The sequence in DNA is TGTGCCAGCAGTTTTTCTGTGGGTGAGACCCAGTACTTC.